The sequence of this TCR beta chain was determined in a study of T cells after yellow fever vaccination. The V segment lost 6 bases and the J segment 4 bases; nucleotides outside the gene matches: 7. The CDR3 is 15 residues long. TCRdb re-derived calls from the 5' RACE reads in MiXCR, one entry per CDR3 protein. The table lists a few hundred thousand distinct CDR3 sequences, less than 9% of them singletons. The genes are TRBV12-3 or TRBV12-4 and TRBJ2-3, with TRBD2 matching 10 bases. The sequence derives from a young man who received the YFV17D yellow fever vaccine. The sequencing used CD4+ T cells sorted from PBMCs, collected 15 days after the yellow fever booster vaccination. In nucleotides, the CDR3 is TGTGCCAGCAGGCCTAGCGGGAGTGGGGCAGATACGCAGTATTTT. Translated, it gives CASRPSGSGADTQYF.